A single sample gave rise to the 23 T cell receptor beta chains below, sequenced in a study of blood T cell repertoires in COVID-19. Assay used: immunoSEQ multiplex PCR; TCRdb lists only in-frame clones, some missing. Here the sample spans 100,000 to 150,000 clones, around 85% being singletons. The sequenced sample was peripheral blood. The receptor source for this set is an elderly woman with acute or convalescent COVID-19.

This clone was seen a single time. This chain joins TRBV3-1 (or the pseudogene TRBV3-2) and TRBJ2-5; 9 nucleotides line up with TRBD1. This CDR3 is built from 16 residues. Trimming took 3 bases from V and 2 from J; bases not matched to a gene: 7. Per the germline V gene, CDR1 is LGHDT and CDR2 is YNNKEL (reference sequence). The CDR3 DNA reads TGTGCCAGCAGCCAGAAGGACAGGGGCTTGCAAGAGACCCAGTACTTC. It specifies CASSQKDRGLQETQYF.

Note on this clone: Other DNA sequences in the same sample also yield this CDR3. For the CDR3, the DNA is TGCGCCAGCAGCCAGGGACAGGGAACCTACGAGCAGTACTTC. This translates into CASSQGQGTYEQYF. The chain joins TRBV4-1 to TRBJ2-7, with TRBD1 matching 9 bases. This CDR3 region has 14 residues. CDR1 is MGHRA, CDR2 YSYEKL, per germline. The V gene end was trimmed by 3 bases and the J gene end by 2 bases; junction bases not matched to a gene: 2.

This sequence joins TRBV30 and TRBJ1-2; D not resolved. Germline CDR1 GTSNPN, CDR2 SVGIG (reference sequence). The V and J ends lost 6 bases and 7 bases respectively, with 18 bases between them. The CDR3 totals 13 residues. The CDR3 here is CACPLRAPGGYTF. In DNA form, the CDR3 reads TGTGCCTGCCCCCTGAGAGCGCCGGGTGGCTACACCTTC.

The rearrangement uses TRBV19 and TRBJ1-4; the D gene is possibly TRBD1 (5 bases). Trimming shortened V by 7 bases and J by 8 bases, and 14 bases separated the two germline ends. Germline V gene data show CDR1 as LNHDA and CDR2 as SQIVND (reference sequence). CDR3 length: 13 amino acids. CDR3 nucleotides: TGTGCCAGTAACGAGCAGGGCGGAGAAAAACTGTTTTTT. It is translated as CASNEQGGEKLFF.

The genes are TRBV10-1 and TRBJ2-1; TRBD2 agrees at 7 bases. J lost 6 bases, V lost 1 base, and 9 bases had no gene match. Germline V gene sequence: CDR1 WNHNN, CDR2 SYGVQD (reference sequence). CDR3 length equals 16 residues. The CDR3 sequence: CASSEYLAEPGNEQFF. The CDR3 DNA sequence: TGCGCCAGCAGTGAGTACCTAGCGGAGCCTGGCAATGAGCAGTTCTTC.

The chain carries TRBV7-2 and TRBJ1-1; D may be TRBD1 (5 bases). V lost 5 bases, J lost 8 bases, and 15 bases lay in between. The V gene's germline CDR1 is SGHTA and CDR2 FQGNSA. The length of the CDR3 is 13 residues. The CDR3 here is CASSIFVGAEAFF. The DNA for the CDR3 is TGTGCCAGCAGCATATTCGTTGGGGCCGAAGCTTTCTTT.

The CDR3 bases are TGTGCCTGGAGTGGTACTAGCGTATTGAGCTCCTACGAGCAGTACTTC. This translates into CAWSGTSVLSSYEQYF. The chain carries TRBV30 and TRBJ2-7; 7 nucleotides agree with TRBD2. CDR3 length: 16 residues. Germline CDR1 GTSNPN, CDR2 SVGIG (reference sequence). V dropped 1 base and J dropped 0; count of bases not matched to a gene: 9. The complete variable domain, with remaining parts taken from reference TRBV30 and TRBJ2-7, reads SQTIHQWPATLVQPVGSPLSLECTVEGTSNPNLYWYRQAAGRGLQLLFYSVGIGQISSEVPQNLSASRPQDRQFILSSKKLLLSDSGFYLCAWSGTSVLSSYEQYFGPGTRLTVT.

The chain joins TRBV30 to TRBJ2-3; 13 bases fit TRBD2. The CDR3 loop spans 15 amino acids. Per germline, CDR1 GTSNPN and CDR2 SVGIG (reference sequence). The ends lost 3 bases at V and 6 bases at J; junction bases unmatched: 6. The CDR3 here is CAWSELAGGADTQYF. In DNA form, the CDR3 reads TGTGCCTGGAGCGAACTAGCGGGGGGGGCGGATACGCAGTATTTT.

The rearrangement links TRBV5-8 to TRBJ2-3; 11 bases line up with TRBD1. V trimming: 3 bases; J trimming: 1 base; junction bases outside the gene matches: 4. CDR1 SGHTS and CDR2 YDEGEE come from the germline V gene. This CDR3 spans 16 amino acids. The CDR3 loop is CASSYPGQGGTDTQYF. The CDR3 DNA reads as TGTGCCAGCAGCTACCCGGGACAGGGGGGCACAGATACGCAGTATTTT.

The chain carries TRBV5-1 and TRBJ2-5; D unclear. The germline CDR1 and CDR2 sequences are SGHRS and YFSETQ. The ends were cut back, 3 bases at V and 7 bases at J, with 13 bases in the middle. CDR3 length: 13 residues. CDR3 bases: TGCGCCAGCAGCTCCTCGCGATCTTCGACCCAGTACTTC. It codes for CASSSSRSSTQYF.

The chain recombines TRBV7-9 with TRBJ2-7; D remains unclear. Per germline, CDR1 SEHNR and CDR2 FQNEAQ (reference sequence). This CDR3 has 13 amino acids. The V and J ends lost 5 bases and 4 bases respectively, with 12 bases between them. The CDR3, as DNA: TGTGCCAGCAGCCCCCCGCGGTCGTACGAGCAGTACTTC. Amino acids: CASSPPRSYEQYF.

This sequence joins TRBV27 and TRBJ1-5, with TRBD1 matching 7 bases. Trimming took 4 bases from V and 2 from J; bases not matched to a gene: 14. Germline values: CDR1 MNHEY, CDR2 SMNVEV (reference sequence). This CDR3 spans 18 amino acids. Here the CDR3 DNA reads TGTGCCAGCAGTTCCCGGACAGGCGGCCGGTCTGGCAATCAGCCCCAGCATTTT. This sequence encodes CASSSRTGGRSGNQPQHF.

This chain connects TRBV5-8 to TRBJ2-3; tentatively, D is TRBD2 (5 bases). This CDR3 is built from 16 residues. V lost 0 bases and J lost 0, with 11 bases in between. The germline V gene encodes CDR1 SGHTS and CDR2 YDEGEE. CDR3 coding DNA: TGTGCCAGCAGCTTGGAAGGGCTAGCAAGCACAGATACGCAGTATTTT. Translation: CASSLEGLASTDTQYF.

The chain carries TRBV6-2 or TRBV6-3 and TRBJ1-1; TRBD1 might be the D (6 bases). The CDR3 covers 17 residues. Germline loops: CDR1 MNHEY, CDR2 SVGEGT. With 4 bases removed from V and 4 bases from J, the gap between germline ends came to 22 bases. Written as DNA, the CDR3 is TGTGCCAGCAGTTCTCCCTTCTGGACAGTAAGTATCACTGAAGCTTTCTTT. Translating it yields CASSSPFWTVSITEAFF.

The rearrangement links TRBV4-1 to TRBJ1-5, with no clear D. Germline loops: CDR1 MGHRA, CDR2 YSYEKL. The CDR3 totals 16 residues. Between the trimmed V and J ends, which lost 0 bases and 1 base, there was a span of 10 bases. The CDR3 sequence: CASSQEGLRSNQPQHF. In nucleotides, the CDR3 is TGCGCCAGCAGCCAAGAGGGTTTGAGGAGCAATCAGCCCCAGCATTTT.

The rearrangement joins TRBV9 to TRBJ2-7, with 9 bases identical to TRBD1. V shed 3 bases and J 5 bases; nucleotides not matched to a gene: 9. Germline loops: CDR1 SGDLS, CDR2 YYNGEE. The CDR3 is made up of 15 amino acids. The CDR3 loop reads CASSASGTGSHEQYF. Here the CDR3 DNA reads TGTGCCAGCAGCGCCTCCGGGACAGGGAGCCACGAGCAGTACTTC. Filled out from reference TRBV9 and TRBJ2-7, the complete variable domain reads DSGVTQTPKHLITATGQRVTLRCSPRSGDLSVYWYQQSLDQGLQFLIQYYNGEERAKGNILERFSAQQFPDLHSELNLSSLELGDSALYFCASSASGTGSHEQYFGPGTRLTVT.

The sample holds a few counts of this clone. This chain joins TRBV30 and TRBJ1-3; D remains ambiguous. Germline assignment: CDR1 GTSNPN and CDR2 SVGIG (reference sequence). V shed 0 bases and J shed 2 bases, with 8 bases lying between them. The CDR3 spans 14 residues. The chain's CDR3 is CAWSVSGTGNTIYF. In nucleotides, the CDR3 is TGTGCCTGGAGTGTATCGGGGACTGGAAACACCATATATTTT.

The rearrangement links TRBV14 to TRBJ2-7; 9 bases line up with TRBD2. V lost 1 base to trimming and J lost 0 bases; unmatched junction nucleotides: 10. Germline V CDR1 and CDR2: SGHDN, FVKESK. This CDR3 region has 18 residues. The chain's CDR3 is CASSQASGRSYISYEQYF. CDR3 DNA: TGTGCCAGCAGCCAAGCAAGCGGGAGGTCCTATATCTCCTACGAGCAGTACTTC.

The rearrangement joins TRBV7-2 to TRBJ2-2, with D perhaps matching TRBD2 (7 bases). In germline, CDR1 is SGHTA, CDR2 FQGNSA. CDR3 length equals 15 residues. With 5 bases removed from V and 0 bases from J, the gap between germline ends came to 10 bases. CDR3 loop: CASSLGGPNTGELFF. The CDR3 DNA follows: TGTGCCAGCAGCCTGGGGGGGCCGAACACCGGGGAGCTGTTTTTT.

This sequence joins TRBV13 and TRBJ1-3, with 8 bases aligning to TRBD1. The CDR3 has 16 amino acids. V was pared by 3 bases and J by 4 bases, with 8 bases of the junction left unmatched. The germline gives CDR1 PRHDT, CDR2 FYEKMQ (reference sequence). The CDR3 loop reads CASSFRRTGYGNTIYF. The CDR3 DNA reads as TGTGCCAGCAGCTTCAGGCGGACAGGGTACGGAAACACCATATATTTT.

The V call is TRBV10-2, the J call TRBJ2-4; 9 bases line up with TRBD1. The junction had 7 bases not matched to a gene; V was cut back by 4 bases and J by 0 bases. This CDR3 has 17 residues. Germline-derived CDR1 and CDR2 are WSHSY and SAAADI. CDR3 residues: CASSAATGGVAKNIQYF. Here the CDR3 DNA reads TGCGCCAGCAGTGCCGCGACAGGGGGAGTAGCCAAAAACATTCAGTACTTC.

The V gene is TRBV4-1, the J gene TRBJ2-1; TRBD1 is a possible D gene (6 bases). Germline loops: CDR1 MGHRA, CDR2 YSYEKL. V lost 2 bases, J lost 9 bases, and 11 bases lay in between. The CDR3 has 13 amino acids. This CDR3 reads CASSQIQGIEQFF. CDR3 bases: TGCGCCAGCAGCCAAATACAGGGTATTGAGCAGTTCTTC.

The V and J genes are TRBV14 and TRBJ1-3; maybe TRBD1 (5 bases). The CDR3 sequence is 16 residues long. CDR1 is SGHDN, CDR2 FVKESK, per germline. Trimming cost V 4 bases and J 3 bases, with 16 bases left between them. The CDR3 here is CASSPGGGRGGNTIYF. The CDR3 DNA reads TGTGCCAGCAGCCCCGGGGGGGGTCGAGGTGGAAACACCATATATTTT.